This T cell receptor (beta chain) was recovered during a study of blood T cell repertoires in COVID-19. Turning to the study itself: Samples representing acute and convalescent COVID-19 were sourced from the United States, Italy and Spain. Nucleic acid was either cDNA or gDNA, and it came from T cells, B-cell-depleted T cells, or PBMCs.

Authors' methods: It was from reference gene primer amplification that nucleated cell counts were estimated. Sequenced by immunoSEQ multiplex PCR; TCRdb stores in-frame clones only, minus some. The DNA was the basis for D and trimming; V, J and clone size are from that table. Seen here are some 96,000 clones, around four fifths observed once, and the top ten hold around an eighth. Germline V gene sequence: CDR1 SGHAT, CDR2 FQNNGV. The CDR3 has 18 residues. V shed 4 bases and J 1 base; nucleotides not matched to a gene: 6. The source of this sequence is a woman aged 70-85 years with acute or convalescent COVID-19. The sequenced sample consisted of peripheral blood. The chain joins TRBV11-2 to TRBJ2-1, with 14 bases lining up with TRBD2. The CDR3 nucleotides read TGTGCCAGCAGCTCCGGGACTAGCGGGGGAGGGTCCTACAATGAGCAGTTCTTC. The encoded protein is CASSSGTSGGGSYNEQFF.